This T cell receptor beta chain emerged from a study of human T cells and chemical hapten exposure. Whole-study results and caveats: All donors were alopecia patients, so their immunity may differ from that of healthy people.

The library labeled individual cDNA molecules by adding unique molecular identifiers to them. Via MiXCR, TCRdb re-called the RACE reads, giving one row per CDR3 protein. The data hold fewer than 95,000 distinct CDR3 sequences, with roughly 11% observed a single time. In the case of this clonotype: The target antigen is unknown.

Time point specified: patch test 2, 6 weeks after DPC sensitization. Treatment of the sample: therapeutic diphenylcyclopropenone sensitization with weekly scalp DPC. Blood collection took place prior to placing each patch test. The TCR originated in a man aged 35 to 55 with alopecia areata. Some clones in this sample may be carry-over from other donors' samples. Here the sequenced sample was whole blood, taken in connection with sensitization to the hapten diphenylcyclopropenone (DPC).

The CDR3 spells CASSTQGAVRETQYF. CDR3 bases: TGTGCCAGCAGCACCCAGGGGGCGGTTAGAGAGACCCAGTACTTC. The chain combines TRBV9 with TRBJ2-5; 8 bases line up with TRBD1. The CDR3 extends over 15 amino acids. Germline V gene sequence: CDR1 SGDLS, CDR2 YYNGEE. The J segment lost 4 bases and the V segment lost 4 bases, leaving 9 bases of the junction unmatched.